The 4 T cell receptor beta chains below were found in one sample sequenced in a study of blood T cell repertoires in COVID-19. Produced via immunoSEQ multiplex PCR; TCRdb's table is partial and in-frame only. The sample lists about 220,000 clones, about nine tenths occurring once. What was sequenced was peripheral blood. The source is a man in his forties or fifties with acute or convalescent COVID-19.

This chain joins TRBV7-9 and TRBJ1-1; D is ambiguous. From germline, CDR1 is SEHNR and CDR2 FQNEAQ (reference sequence). V lost 5 bases and J 3 bases, leaving 13 bases between the germline ends. The CDR3 is 14 amino acids. CDR3: CASSPGRLYTEAFF. In nucleotides, the CDR3 is TGTGCCAGCAGCCCGGGGAGGCTGTACACTGAAGCTTTCTTT.

This clone has just one count. The V call is TRBV28, the J call TRBJ1-3, with D tentatively TRBD1 (5 bases). Germline V gene lookup returns CDR1 MDHEN and CDR2 SYDVKM. The CDR3 extends over 16 amino acids. Trimming shortened V by 7 bases and J by 0 bases, and 16 bases separated the two germline ends. CDR3 loop: CASTGMPGLSGNTIYF. In nucleotides, the CDR3 is TGTGCCAGCACCGGAATGCCGGGACTCTCTGGAAACACCATATATTTT.

This chain joins TRBV6-5 and TRBJ1-6; TRBD1 agrees at 7 bases. CDR1 MNHEY and CDR2 SVGAGI come from the germline V gene. V shed 7 bases and J 1 base; nucleotides not matched to a gene: 1. The CDR3 is made up of 14 amino acids. Here the CDR3 reads CASTGQSYNSPLHF. The CDR3 DNA is TGTGCCAGCACGGGACAGTCCTATAATTCACCCCTCCACTTT.

The CDR3 DNA is TGTGCCAGCAGTGGTGATGGAGCCTACGAGCAGTACTTC. Amino acid sequence: CASSGDGAYEQYF. The gene calls are TRBV2 and TRBJ2-7; D is undetermined. Germline assignment: CDR1 SNHLY and CDR2 FYNNEI. The V end lost 4 bases, the J end lost 2 bases, and 9 bases lay between the germline ends. The CDR3 runs 13 residues.